These T cell receptor beta chains were read from a single sample in a study of identical twins. TCRdb re-derived calls from the 5' RACE reads in MiXCR, one entry per CDR3 protein. The table has 450,000 or so distinct CDR3 sequences, around 15% seen once. A further study also used this sample, focusing on yellow fever vaccine responses in identical twins.

Sequenced sample: CD4+ T cells sorted from blood. The receptors derive from a woman aged 18 to 35 in good health. CDR3s include the opening cysteine and the closing phenylalanine or tryptophan. The D gene is left open where the match is weak. Clone size is shown for a subset of rows, as once, few, many or a class of expanded clone.

TRBD1	TRBJ2-7	15	TRBV5-1	many	TGCGCCAGCAGCTTGGAGGGACAGGGGACTTCCGAGCAGTACTTC	CASSLEGQGTSEQYF
TRBD2	TRBJ2-7	16	TRBV4-3	few	TGCGCCAGCAGCCAAGAAGGAACGGGAGGGCCAGGGGAGCAGTACTTC	CASSQEGTGGPGEQYF
-	TRBJ1-5	17	TRBV28	-	TGTGCCAGCAGTCCAGGCGGGGGGCAGGGAATTGTTCAGCCCCAGCATTTT	CASSPGGGQGIVQPQHF
-	TRBJ2-5	16	TRBV4-3	-	TGCGCCAGCAGCCAAGATCCCACCCGGACAGTAGAGACCCAGTACTTC	CASSQDPTRTVETQYF
TRBD2	TRBJ2-2	17	TRBV12-3/TRBV12-4	-	TGTGCCAGCAGGTTATGGGTGGGGACTAGCGCAGCCGGGGAGCTGTTTTTT	CASRLWVGTSAAGELFF
-	TRBJ1-1	13	TRBV10-3	few	TGTGCCATCAGTGATACTTTTTCTGATGAAGCTTTCTTT	CAISDTFSDEAFF
TRBD1	TRBJ2-3	14	TRBV10-3	few	TGTGCCATCAGAAGACAGGGTGGGGAGGATACGCAGTATTTT	CAIRRQGGEDTQYF
-	TRBJ2-7	16	TRBV5-1	-	TGCGCCAGCAGCTTGGAAGGACTCGTCCTCTCCTACGAGCAGTACTTC	CASSLEGLVLSYEQYF
-	TRBJ1-1	12	TRBV29-1	few	TGCAGCGTTGGTAGATGGAACACTGAAGCTTTCTTT	CSVGRWNTEAFF
-	TRBJ1-1	14	TRBV7-9	few	TGTGCCAGCAGCTTCGCCGCCACCCACACTGAAGCTTTCTTT	CASSFAATHTEAFF
-	TRBJ2-4	15	TRBV5-8	-	TGTGCCAGCAGGTCGGACACCCGAGCCAAAAACATTCAGTACTTC	CASRSDTRAKNIQYF
-	TRBJ2-3	14	TRBV4-2	few	TGTGCCAGCAGCCAAGAGTTTCGACCAGATACGCAGTATTTT	CASSQEFRPDTQYF
-	TRBJ2-5	14	TRBV7-9	few	TGTGCCAGCAGCCAAAGTGTATCCCAAGAGACCCAGTACTTC	CASSQSVSQETQYF
-	TRBJ2-5	17	TRBV12-3/TRBV12-4	few	TGTGCCAGCAGCCGACGAACGGTATCCCGGCCGGAGGGGACCCAGTACTTC	CASSRRTVSRPEGTQYF
-	TRBJ2-7	12	TRBV25-1	-	TGTGCCAGCAGTTACGCGGACACATTGCAGTACTTC	CASSYADTLQYF
-	TRBJ2-1	15	TRBV6-1	few	TGTGCCAGCAGTGATGGCAGGGTCTCCTACAATGAGCAGTTCTTC	CASSDGRVSYNEQFF
TRBD2	TRBJ2-5	15	TRBV2	few	TGTGCCAGCAGTGGAGGTAGCGGGGGACAAGAGACCCAGTACTTC	CASSGGSGGQETQYF
-	TRBJ1-1	14	TRBV6-1	-	TGTGCCAGCAGAACCCCAGGGGCAAATACTGAAGCTTTCTTT	CASRTPGANTEAFF